This T cell receptor beta chain was observed in a study of blood T cell repertoires in COVID-19. This clone was seen a few times. The table came from immunoSEQ multiplex PCR; TCRdb's copy has only in-frame clones and leaves some out. The sample carries hundreds of thousands of clones, roughly 80% recorded once. The CDR3 runs 15 residues. Germline assignment: CDR1 LGHDT and CDR2 YNNKEL (reference sequence). With 0 bases removed from V and 6 bases from J, the gap between germline ends came to 12 bases. Sequencing was done on a sample of peripheral blood. This TCR came from an elderly woman with acute or convalescent COVID-19. The chain recombines TRBV3-1 (or the pseudogene TRBV3-2) with TRBJ1-5; a possible D gene is TRBD1 (6 bases). CDR3: CASSQDRGYFQPQHF. Here the CDR3 DNA reads TGTGCCAGCAGCCAAGATAGGGGGTATTTTCAGCCCCAGCATTTT.